The rows below give T cell receptor beta chains drawn from one sample of a study of human T cells and chemical hapten exposure. TCRdb re-called the RACE reads with MiXCR, one entry per CDR3 protein. The table has more than 60,000 distinct CDR3 sequences, 10% seen once. The sample here was whole blood, taken in connection with sensitization to the hapten diphenylcyclopropenone (DPC). All receptors derive from a woman aged 45 to 65 with alopecia areata. Some clones in this sample may be carry-over from other donors' samples. The CDR3 runs from the conserved cysteine through the conserved F or W. The D gene is left open where the match is weak. Size is omitted from some rows. Given values are once, few, many or a class for expanded clones.

clone_size	v_call	d_call	j_call	cdr3_nt	cdr3_aa
many	TRBV25-1	.	TRBJ2-1	TGTGCCAGCAGTCGTGGGACCTGGTTAAATGAGCAGTTCTTC	CASSRGTWLNEQFF
many	TRBV7-8	.	TRBJ2-2	TGTGCCAGCAGCTTACTACGGATCACCGGGGAGCTGTTTTTT	CASSLLRITGELFF
few	TRBV5-8	.	TRBJ2-7	TGTGCCAGCAGCTTCGCAGGGGGGGCAAGGTGGGAGCAGTACTTC	CASSFAGGARWEQYF
.	TRBV10-3	TRBD1	TRBJ1-6	TGTGCCATCAGGGACAGGGGTTCACCCCTCCACTTT	CAIRDRGSPLHF
.	TRBV6-1	.	TRBJ2-5	TGTGCCAGCAGTGAAGCGGACAGCTACCAAGAGACCCAGTACTTC	CASSEADSYQETQYF
few	TRBV25-1	.	TRBJ2-7	TGTGCCAGCAGGGGCAATAGCTACGAGCAGTACTTC	CASRGNSYEQYF
.	TRBV4-2	.	TRBJ1-1	TGTGCCAGCAGCCGGAGCGGGCCCGGCGTGGCTTTCTTT	CASSRSGPGVAFF
.	TRBV29-1	.	TRBJ2-7	TGCAGCGTTGAGGGCGGGACCTACGAGCAGTACTTC	CSVEGGTYEQYF
few	TRBV5-1	.	TRBJ2-2	TGCGCCAGCAGCCCGGGACTGAGTAACACCGGGGAGCTGTTTTTT	CASSPGLSNTGELFF
many	TRBV28	.	TRBJ2-5	TGTGCCAGCAGTTTCCCAGGAGGTACGGAGACCCAGTACTTC	CASSFPGGTETQYF
many	TRBV10-2	.	TRBJ2-1	TGCGCCAGCTCGATCTTTAGCTCCTACAATGAGCAGTTCTTC	CASSIFSSYNEQFF
many	TRBV18	.	TRBJ1-1	TGTGCCAGCTCACCCAGGACGAGCATGAACACTGAAGCTTTCTTT	CASSPRTSMNTEAFF
.	TRBV5-1	.	TRBJ2-7	TGCGCCAGGAAACAAGAAGAGCAGTACTTC	CARKQEEQYF
once	TRBV28	.	TRBJ1-2	TGTGCCAGCAGTCCCCCGGGACCCGGTGGCTACACCTTC	CASSPPGPGGYTF
many	TRBV5-1	TRBD2	TRBJ2-5	TGCGCCAGCAGCTTGGCCGGGACTAGCGGGATTCCCCAAGAGACCCAGTACTTC	CASSLAGTSGIPQETQYF
many	TRBV6-2/TRBV6-3	TRBD1	TRBJ2-7	TGTGCCAGCAGTTTCTCCAGGGGGCCGGGTGAGGAGCAGTACTTC	CASSFSRGPGEEQYF
few	TRBV20-1	TRBD2	TRBJ2-7	TGCAGTGCCGGGGGACTAGCGGGGAGCTACGAGCAGTACTTC	CSAGGLAGSYEQYF
many	TRBV12-3/TRBV12-4	.	TRBJ2-3	TGTGCCAGCAGTCTCCTTCTCGGGAGCACAGATACGCAGTATTTT	CASSLLLGSTDTQYF
few	TRBV20-1	TRBD2	TRBJ2-5	TGCAGTGCTGCGGGACTAGCGGGAATGTACCAAGAGACCCAGTACTTC	CSAAGLAGMYQETQYF
many	TRBV29-1	.	TRBJ2-7	TGCAGCGTACAAATCGGGTACGAGCAGTACTTC	CSVQIGYEQYF
few	TRBV29-1	.	TRBJ2-3	TGCAGCGTTGAGCGAGACCCAGATACGCAGTATTTT	CSVERDPDTQYF
.	TRBV15	.	TRBJ1-4	TGTGCCACCAGCAGACCGGGGACAACGGGTAATGAAAAACTGTTTTTT	CATSRPGTTGNEKLFF
.	TRBV20-1	TRBD2	TRBJ2-7	TGCAGTGCTAGAATTCTAGCGGAGTACGAGCAGTACTTC	CSARILAEYEQYF
many	TRBV11-3	.	TRBJ2-2	TGTGCCAGCAGCTTAGACCCTACCGGGGAGCTGTTTTTT	CASSLDPTGELFF
.	TRBV19	.	TRBJ1-5	TGTGCCACCCAAGATCTAGATCAGCCCCAGCATTTT	CATQDLDQPQHF
many	TRBV14	TRBD1	TRBJ2-1	TGTGCCAGCAGCTTCCGTCCGACAGGGGAGCAGTTCTTC	CASSFRPTGEQFF
.	TRBV6-4	TRBD1	TRBJ1-4	TGTGCCAGCAGTGACGGGACAGAGAATGAAAAACTGTTTTTT	CASSDGTENEKLFF
many	TRBV21-1	.	TRBJ1-1	TGTGCCCCGGCAAGGACTGAAGCTTTCTTT	CAPARTEAFF
few	TRBV20-1	.	TRBJ2-5	TGCAGTGCTAGGCCTTTCGGGAAAGAGACCCAGTACTTC	CSARPFGKETQYF
many	TRBV12-3/TRBV12-4	.	TRBJ1-1	TGTGCCAGCAGTATACAGGGTGGAGCTTTCTTT	CASSIQGGAFF
few	TRBV20-1	.	TRBJ1-6	TGCAGTGCCCTTATGGGGGACCCCTATTCACCCCTCCACTTT	CSALMGDPYSPLHF
many	TRBV11-2	TRBD1	TRBJ2-3	TGTGCCAGCGCAAGACAGGGAACTAGCACAGATACGCAGTATTTT	CASARQGTSTDTQYF
many	TRBV3-1	.	TRBJ1-3	TGTGCCAGCAGCCAAGGTCAGGGACCGAACTCTGGAAACACCATATATTTT	CASSQGQGPNSGNTIYF
many	TRBV3-1	.	TRBJ1-4	TGTGCCAGCAGCCCAAATCCCCCCGGAGGGGCAACTAATGAAAAACTGTTTTTT	CASSPNPPGGATNEKLFF
many	TRBV4-2	.	TRBJ2-2	TGTGCCAGCAGCCAAGTGACAGGCACCGGGGAGCTGTTTTTT	CASSQVTGTGELFF
.	TRBV4-2	TRBD1	TRBJ2-7	TGTGCCAGCAGTCAGGGGGTGGATTACGAGCAGTACTTC	CASSQGVDYEQYF
few	TRBV4-2	TRBD1	TRBJ2-7	TGTGCCAGCAGCCAAGAAGCAGGGGGCGATTACGAGCAGTACTTC	CASSQEAGGDYEQYF
.	TRBV25-1	.	TRBJ2-7	TGTGCCAGCAGTGAATATGGCGGAAGCTACGAGCAGTACTTC	CASSEYGGSYEQYF
few	TRBV18	TRBD2	TRBJ2-2	TGTGCCAGCTCGCGGACTAGCGGGACCGGGGAGCTGTTTTTT	CASSRTSGTGELFF
many	TRBV7-8	TRBD1	TRBJ2-7	TGTGCCAGCAGCGCTCAGTCCAGACAGGGGTACGAGCAGTACTTC	CASSAQSRQGYEQYF
many	TRBV18	TRBD2	TRBJ2-5	TGTGCCAGCGCCATCTGGCGGGAGCGGCAGACCCAGTACTTC	CASAIWRERQTQYF
.	TRBV5-6	.	TRBJ1-2	TGTGCCAGCAGGCGAGCCTCCTATGGCTACACCTTC	CASRRASYGYTF
.	TRBV12-3/TRBV12-4	.	TRBJ2-1	TGTGCCAGCAGTTTGGGGGGACCTCCTCCGCCTTACAATGAGCAGTTCTTC	CASSLGGPPPPYNEQFF
few	TRBV12-3/TRBV12-4	TRBD1	TRBJ1-1	TGTGCCAGCGGTTGGACAGGGGGCGAGGAGGGGGAAGCTTTCTTT	CASGWTGGEEGEAFF
.	TRBV20-1	.	TRBJ2-1	TGCAGTGCTAGAGATCACCACCGCGAGCAGTTCTTC	CSARDHHREQFF
few	TRBV29-1	TRBD1	TRBJ2-3	TGCAGCGTTTCAGACAGGGAAGATACGCAGTATTTT	CSVSDREDTQYF
many	TRBV19	.	TRBJ2-1	TGTGCCAGTAGTATAAGCGGCCCAGAGGGGTACAATGAGCAGTTCTTC	CASSISGPEGYNEQFF
many	TRBV7-8	.	TRBJ2-7	TGTGCCAGCACCGATCTAACCACCCTCCCAACCGGGACTTTATACGAGCAGTACTTC	CASTDLTTLPTGTLYEQYF
.	TRBV29-1	.	TRBJ1-1	TGCAGCGTTGACGGAATGAACACTGAAGCTTTCTTT	CSVDGMNTEAFF
many	TRBV29-1	.	TRBJ1-1	TGCAGCGTTGAGGGGAAAATCAGATACACTGAAGCTTTCTTT	CSVEGKIRYTEAFF
.	TRBV19	TRBD2	TRBJ2-1	TGTGCCAGTAGATTCCGGGGGGACGGGACCCGCAATGAGCTGTTCTTC	CASRFRGDGTRNELFF
.	TRBV11-2	.	TRBJ2-7	TGTGCCAGCAGCTCCCCGTCCGGGATTAAGTACTTC	CASSSPSGIKYF
.	TRBV3-1	TRBD2	TRBJ2-1	TGTGCCAGCAGCCACCATCTCTTGACTAGCGGGAGTGTGGATGAGCAGTTCTTC	CASSHHLLTSGSVDEQFF